This T cell receptor (beta chain) was recorded in a study of OX40 agonist ivuxolimab in advanced cancers. Study-level background: Patients received the agonistic anti-OX40 (CD134) antibody ivuxolimab. Dose-escalation cases comprised hepatocellular carcinoma, melanoma, renal cell or head and neck cancer.

The study, taken as a whole, reports: Normalized expansion of T-cell clones was also low for some nonresponders.

For this clone: Its antigen is not known.

Profiled with immunoSEQ multiplex PCR; TCRdb holds only in-frame clones, not every one. The sample lists tens of thousands of clones; 86% were seen once. The CDR3 contains 15 residues. V shed 4 bases and J 4 bases; nucleotides not matched to a gene: 10. CDR1 and CDR2 (germline): SGHRS, YFSETQ. The input for sequencing was CD4+ or CD8+ T cells sorted from blood, taken in a trial of the OX40 agonist ivuxolimab. The TCR originated in an adult with an advanced solid tumor such as melanoma, head and neck, liver or kidney cancer. The chain couples TRBV5-1 to TRBJ1-2, with 7 nucleotides matching TRBD1. The CDR3 region is CASSITPGGFYGYTF. The CDR3 DNA follows: TGCGCCAGCAGCATCACGCCAGGGGGATTCTATGGCTACACCTTC.